This T cell receptor beta chain is drawn from a study of blood T cell repertoires in COVID-19 (TCRdb year 2020). As for the study more broadly: Samples covering the acute and convalescent phases of COVID-19 were provided by collaborators in the United States, Italy and Spain. Samples were obtained from the ongoing ImmuneRACE study (first 160 participants) and from some 1,300 subjects provided by 6 global collaborators. Where available, HLA class I and class II types were obtained from metadata supplied by the sample provider rather than from assay-based typing. The sample metadata nearly always contained a de-identified subject ID, COVID-19 status, age in years and sex. Deeply sampled blood TCRbeta repertoires from subjects exposed to, actively infected with, or recovered from COVID-19 were included in the dataset. A freely available public database, intended as a resource for researchers studying the immune response to SARS-CoV-2, is where the repertoires were released. The prospective study material was composed of cDNA or gDNA derived from T cells, B-cell-depleted T cells, or PBMCs. General findings and caveats noted by the study authors: The amount of clinical and demographic metadata varied by source and participant and was provided uncurated.

The immunoSEQ Assay, a bias-controlled multiplex PCR, was used to amplify TCRbeta CDR3 regions from genomic DNA. The authors' pipeline ran thus. Within the assay, amplification of reference gene primers was used to estimate how many nucleated cells each sample contained. To quantify the absolute abundance of each unique TCRbeta CDR3 rearrangement, sequence reads were collapsed and filtered. For each sample, productive Simpson clonality was calculated by taking the square root of Simpson's diversity index across productive rearrangements. TCRdb limited this immuneACCESS table to in-frame rearrangements with V and J called. A share of clones is missing; checked studies link under half to unresolved V genes, and the rest is unexplained. The V and J calls and the clone size are those of that table, but D and trimming were determined from the DNA. The sample data list about 89,000 clones, and about 80% of these were observed just once. Over 15% of the sample comes from the top ten.

Each collaborating institution followed its own protocols to collect whole blood in K2EDTA tubes. For TCRbeta analysis, collaborators shipped samples as frozen whole blood, isolated PBMCs, or DNA extracted from either of those sample types. This clone was observed at least ten times. Its antigen is unknown. Base qualities are not at hand, and no much larger clone is one base apart. V loses 4 bases at its end and J loses 3 bases; junction bases beyond the gene matches: 8. The CDR3 sequence holds 15 residues, the cysteine and phenylalanine included. Of the read, only the CDR3 DNA is kept; its 45 bases are in frame from base 1. The germline V gene specifies SGHVS as CDR1 and FQNEAQ as CDR2.

The receptor's source is a woman of 80 years or more with acute or convalescent COVID-19. Sequencing was done on a sample of peripheral blood. This sequence uses TRBV7-8 and TRBJ1-2, and TRBD1 matches 7 of the central bases. The CDR3 in this case is CASSSVQGEDYGYTF. The DNA sequence reads TGTGCCAGCAGCTCAGTTCAGGGGGAGGACTATGGCTACACCTTC.